Each of the 20 T cell receptor beta chains below was sequenced from the same sample in a study of cytomegalovirus exposure and HLA in healthy donors. The PCR employed 60 Vbeta primers together with 13 Jbeta primers. Repertoires were generated with immunoSEQ multiplex PCR, while TCRdb's copy carries only in-frame clones and drops some. The sample contains approximately 150,000 clones, around 74% of which appear only once. The sequencing input was PBMCs. The source is a female donor in good health and CMV-seronegative.

In this sample, this clone turned up a few times. The genes are TRBV18 and TRBJ2-7; no definite D call. Germline V gene sequence: CDR1 KGHSH, CDR2 LQKENI. V lost 2 bases, J lost 1 base, and 9 bases lay in between. This CDR3 contains 14 residues. DNA for the CDR3: TGTGCCAGCTCACCATCTCTAGTGTCCTACGAGCAGTACTTC. Protein sequence: CASSPSLVSYEQYF.

This clone has more than one count but fewer than ten. The J gene is TRBJ1-2, the V gene TRBV30; 9 nucleotides match TRBD1. Germline V CDR1 and CDR2: GTSNPN, SVGIG (reference sequence). The V segment lost 0 bases and the J segment 6 bases; nucleotides outside the gene matches: 5. The CDR3 totals 14 residues. The CDR3 bases are TGTGCCTGGAGTGTAGGGACAGGGACGCATGGCTACACCTTC. Translated, it gives CAWSVGTGTHGYTF.

This rearrangement joins TRBV28 to TRBJ2-4, with 11 nucleotides matching TRBD2. This CDR3 contains 17 residues. V gave up 5 bases and J gave up 0 bases; unmatched junction bases: 6. Germline V lookup: CDR1 MDHEN, CDR2 SYDVKM. The CDR3 DNA reads as TGTGCCAGCAGTCGTGGACTAGCGGGCCTAGCCAAAAACATTCAGTACTTC. Translation gives CASSRGLAGLAKNIQYF. The variable domain in full, with the rest retrieved from reference TRBV28 and TRBJ2-4, is DVKVTQSSRYLVKRTGEKVFLECVQDMDHENMFWYRQDPGLGLRLIYFSYDVKMKEKGDIPEGYSVSREKKERFSLILESASTNQTSMYLCASSRGLAGLAKNIQYFGAGTRLSVL.

The V and J genes are TRBV6-4 and TRBJ2-5; 7 positions agree with TRBD2. V shed 7 bases, J shed 5 bases, and the junction held 7 bases outside the gene matches. Germline CDR1 and CDR2: MRHNA and SNTAGT. CDR3 length: 13 residues. The CDR3 region is CASNPGGWETQYF. The CDR3, as DNA: TGTGCCAGCAACCCGGGAGGCTGGGAGACCCAGTACTTC.

This chain connects TRBV2 to TRBJ1-2; TRBD1 might be the D (5 bases). Germline V gene lookup returns CDR1 SNHLY and CDR2 FYNNEI. The CDR3 has 15 residues. The V end was cut by 3 bases, the J end by 0 bases, with 11 bases between. As DNA, the CDR3 is TGTGCCAGCAGTGATGGGACTCGAACTAACTATGGCTACACCTTC. Residues: CASSDGTRTNYGYTF.

V usage is TRBV9 and J usage is TRBJ1-5; no firm D call. CDR1 and CDR2 from the germline V gene are SGDLS and YYNGEE. This CDR3 has 13 amino acids. V was pared by 3 bases and J by 0 bases, with 4 bases between. In DNA, the CDR3 is TGTGCCAGCAGCGGCGATAGCAATCAGCCCCAGCATTTT. This translates into CASSGDSNQPQHF.

This clone was seen a handful of times. The rearrangement joins TRBV7-2 to TRBJ2-4, with 8 bases identical to TRBD2. CDR3 size: 15 residues. V lost 2 bases, J lost 6 bases, and 6 bases stayed unmatched. Looked up from germline, CDR1 is SGHTA and CDR2 is FQGNSA. The CDR3 sequence is CASSLRSGGVNIQYF. CDR3 sequence (DNA): TGTGCCAGCAGCTTACGGTCGGGGGGGGTAAACATTCAGTACTTC.

Only a few counts were recorded for this clone. This chain connects TRBV29-1 to TRBJ2-3, with 13 bases aligning to TRBD2. The CDR3 has 14 residues. Germline V gene sequence: CDR1 SQVTM, CDR2 ANQGSEA. Trimming cost V 6 bases and J 4 bases; bases outside gene matches: 4. CDR3 in amino acids: CSVLLAGGPDTQYF. In DNA, the CDR3 is TGCAGCGTCCTACTAGCGGGAGGGCCAGATACGCAGTATTTT.

Notes on this clone: One junction end disagrees with the germline gene, perhaps due to a read error. The chain is built from TRBV7-7 and TRBJ2-1; no definite D call. The length of the CDR3 is 13 residues. Germline V lookup: CDR1 SSHAT, CDR2 FNYEAQ (reference sequence). The CDR3 spells CASSPPGFNEQFF. CDR3 sequence (DNA): TGTGCTAGCAGCCCCCCAGGTTTCAATGAGCAGTTCTTC.

The chain couples TRBV6-5 to TRBJ2-5; 10 bases are a match to TRBD2. CDR1 is MNHEY, CDR2 SVGAGI, per germline. Trimming at V came to 3 bases and at J to 1 base, leaving 2 bases not matched to a gene. The CDR3 is 15 amino acids. CDR3 sequence reads: CASSYKREGQETQYF. The CDR3 DNA is TGTGCCAGCAGTTATAAGCGGGAGGGCCAAGAGACCCAGTACTTC.

The rearrangement links TRBV4-3 to TRBJ2-5; 14 bases agree with TRBD2. Germline values: CDR1 LGHNA, CDR2 YSLEER. J gave up 5 bases and V 1 base, and 6 bases lay outside the gene matches. The CDR3 contains 17 residues. Written as DNA, the CDR3 is TGCGCCAGCAGCCAAGGGCGACTAGCGGGAGGGCGGGAGACCCAGTACTTC. Its protein product is CASSQGRLAGGRETQYF.

This clone was observed a single time. This rearrangement joins TRBV6-5 to TRBJ2-1; D is unresolved. The ends were cut back, 7 bases at V and 4 bases at J, with 11 bases in the middle. Germline CDR1 is MNHEY and CDR2 is SVGAGI. The CDR3 is made up of 13 amino acids. The CDR3 DNA sequence: TGTGCCAGCAAACGCCTAAAGTACAATGAGCAGTTCTTC. It is translated as CASKRLKYNEQFF.

The CDR3, as DNA: TGTGCCAGCTCACGGGACAGGGAGAATTCACCCCTCCACTTT. Translating it yields CASSRDRENSPLHF. J is TRBJ1-6 and V is TRBV18; 9 bases agree with TRBD1. The CDR3 sequence is 14 residues long. J was trimmed by 7 bases and V by 4 bases; bases with no gene match: 2. CDR1 and CDR2 from the germline V gene are KGHSH and LQKENI.

This chain joins TRBV4-2 and TRBJ2-2; a weak D match, TRBD2 (7 bases). CDR1 is LGHNA and CDR2 is YNFKEQ in the germline V gene. Trimming pared 4 bases from V and 1 base from J, leaving 16 bases between. This CDR3 comprises 17 residues. CDR3 in DNA: TGTGCCAGCAGCCTAGGGTGGGGGGGCAAGAACACCGGGGAGCTGTTTTTT. Protein product: CASSLGWGGKNTGELFF.

The J gene is TRBJ1-2, the V gene TRBV14, with 7 bases identical to TRBD1. Per the germline V gene, CDR1 is SGHDN and CDR2 is FVKESK. Trimming at V came to 4 bases and at J to 6 bases, leaving 17 bases not matched to a gene. This CDR3 contains 17 residues. The CDR3 spells CASSLRDSEAILNGYTF. The CDR3 DNA follows: TGTGCCAGCAGCCTCCGGGACAGCGAAGCAATACTAAATGGCTACACCTTC.

The V and J genes are TRBV28 and TRBJ1-3; D gene uncertain. V was pared by 3 bases and J by 8 bases, with 5 bases between. The CDR3 is 11 residues long. The germline CDR1 and CDR2 sequences are MDHEN and SYDVKM. The CDR3 protein is CASSLYDTIYF. As DNA, the CDR3 is TGTGCCAGCAGTTTGTATGACACCATATATTTT.

This clone appeared a few times. V is TRBV6-1 and J is TRBJ2-3; 8 nucleotides align to TRBD2. This CDR3 spans 15 amino acids. Germline CDR1 MNHNS, CDR2 SASEGT. V gave up 4 bases and J gave up 4 bases; unmatched junction bases: 7. CDR3 nucleotides: TGTGCCAGCAGTGGAGGGATAGCGGGGTCAGATACGCAGTATTTT. It encodes CASSGGIAGSDTQYF.

The rearrangement joins TRBV13 to TRBJ2-2; 7 nucleotides agree with TRBD2. CDR1 and CDR2 (germline): PRHDT, FYEKMQ (reference sequence). Unmatched junction bases numbered 9, after V lost 7 bases and J lost 4 bases. The CDR3 extends over 15 amino acids. This CDR3 is CASILRGEGTGELFF. CDR3 DNA: TGTGCCAGCATCCTCCGGGGGGAAGGCACCGGGGAGCTGTTTTTT.

J is TRBJ1-6 and V is TRBV4-1; 8 bases line up with TRBD1. The germline V gene encodes CDR1 MGHRA and CDR2 YSYEKL. The CDR3 runs to 14 residues. V lost 5 bases to trimming and J lost 9 bases; unmatched junction nucleotides: 6. CDR3 loop: CASSRQGRGSPLHF. Here the CDR3 DNA reads TGCGCCAGCAGCAGACAGGGGAGGGGTTCACCCCTCCACTTT.

This chain links TRBV7-8 with TRBJ2-1; D is unclear. Germline V gene sequence: CDR1 SGHVS, CDR2 FQNEAQ. With 3 bases removed from V and 8 bases from J, the gap between germline ends came to 2 bases. The CDR3 runs 10 residues. CDR3 sequence reads: CASSFDEQFF. In DNA form, the CDR3 reads TGTGCCAGCAGCTTCGATGAGCAGTTCTTC.